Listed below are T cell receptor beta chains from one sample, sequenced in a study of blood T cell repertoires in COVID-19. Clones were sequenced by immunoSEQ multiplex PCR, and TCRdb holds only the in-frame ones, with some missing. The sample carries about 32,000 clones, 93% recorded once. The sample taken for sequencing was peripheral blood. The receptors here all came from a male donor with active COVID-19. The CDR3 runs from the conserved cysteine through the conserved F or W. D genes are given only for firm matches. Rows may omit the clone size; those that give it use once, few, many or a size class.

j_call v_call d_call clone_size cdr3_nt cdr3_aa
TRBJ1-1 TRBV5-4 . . TGTGCCAGCAGCTTGGCGGCGACAGTGAACACTGAAGCTTTCTTT CASSLAATVNTEAFF
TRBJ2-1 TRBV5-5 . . TGTGCCAGCAGGACAGACATGGACAATGAGCAGTTCTTC CASRTDMDNEQFF
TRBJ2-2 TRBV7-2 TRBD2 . TGTGCCAGCAGCCAACTAGCGGGGGGTCGAACCGGGGAGCTGTTTTTT CASSQLAGGRTGELFF
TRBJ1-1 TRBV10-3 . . TGTGCCATCAGGGGTTACAGGAACACTGAAGCTTTCTTT CAIRGYRNTEAFF
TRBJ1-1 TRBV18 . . TGTGCCAGCTCACCAATGGGGGCCCCGAGGGCTGAAGCTTTCTTT CASSPMGAPRAEAFF
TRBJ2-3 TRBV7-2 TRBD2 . TGTGCCAGCAGCCATAGCGGGGTACCCATAGATACGCAGTATTTT CASSHSGVPIDTQYF
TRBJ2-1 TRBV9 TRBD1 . TGTGCCAGCAGCGAGGGACAGTTAGACTACAATGAGCAGTTCTTC CASSEGQLDYNEQFF
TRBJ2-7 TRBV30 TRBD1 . TGTGCCTGGAGTTCACTGAGACAGGGGATTCCGCCCTACGAGCAGTACTTC CAWSSLRQGIPPYEQYF
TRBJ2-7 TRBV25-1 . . TGTGCCAGCAATAGGGGCGGTGGATCCTACGAGCAGTACTTC CASNRGGGSYEQYF
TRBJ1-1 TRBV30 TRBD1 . TGTGCCTGGACTTCGACAGGGGGTCGCACTGAAGCTTTCTTT CAWTSTGGRTEAFF
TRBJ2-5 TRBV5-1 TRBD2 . TGCGCCAGCAGCCGCTTGACTAGCGAAGAGACCCAGTACTTC CASSRLTSEETQYF
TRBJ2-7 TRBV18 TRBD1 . TGTGCCAGCTTAAACCGTACAGGGGTCGGCGAGCAGTACTTC CASLNRTGVGEQYF
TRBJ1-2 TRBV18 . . TGTGCCAGCTCACCACCGTTGATAGCTAACTATGGCTACACCTTC CASSPPLIANYGYTF
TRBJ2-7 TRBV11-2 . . TGTGCCAGCACCCTGGACAATCCCTACGAGCAGTACTTC CASTLDNPYEQYF
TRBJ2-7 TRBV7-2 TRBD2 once TGTGCCAGCAGCTTAAATCCCGGGGGGGGATACGAGCAGTACTTC CASSLNPGGGYEQYF
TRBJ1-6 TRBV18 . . TGTGCCAGCTCACCGGCGGGGTATGCACCCCTCCACTTT CASSPAGYAPLHF